Presented here are 24 T cell receptor beta chains from one specimen sequenced in a study of T cell responses to AZD1222 COVID-19 vaccine. Data came from immunoSEQ multiplex PCR; TCRdb stores just in-frame clones and leaves some out. The table has 90,000 to 130,000 clones, roughly nine tenths seen once; the top ten hold roughly 1.6%. This material consisted of peripheral blood, taken on day 0 of AZD1222 vaccination. These receptors were collected from an adult in good health.

This clone was recorded only once. This chain uses TRBV19 with TRBJ2-7; no firm D call. Trimming took off 1 base at V and 2 bases at J, with 9 bases between the two ends. The CDR3 spans 14 residues. Germline CDR1 LNHDA, CDR2 SQIVND (reference sequence). The CDR3 loop reads CASSIGGVPYEQYF. CDR3 bases: TGTGCCAGTAGTATAGGTGGGGTGCCCTACGAGCAGTACTTC.

The rearrangement links TRBV29-1 to TRBJ1-5, with D unresolved. The CDR3 is 12 residues long. Germline lookup yields CDR1 SQVTM and CDR2 ANQGSEA. V lost 7 bases, J lost 2 bases, and 9 bases lay in between. As DNA, the CDR3 is TGCAGCGCCGTGGTTGGCAATCAGCCCCAGCATTTT. This gives the protein CSAVVGNQPQHF. Complete variable domain (other parts from reference TRBV29-1 and TRBJ1-5): SAVISQKPSRDICQRGTSLTIQCQVDSQVTMMFWYRQQPGQSLTLIATANQGSEATYESGFVIDKFPISRPNLTFSTLTVSNMSPEDSSIYLCSAVVGNQPQHFGDGTRLSIL.

This chain uses TRBV25-1 with TRBJ1-6; possibly TRBD1 for D (5 bases). Trimming left V 3 bases short and J 7 bases short, with 22 bases between. This CDR3 contains 18 residues. In germline, CDR1 is MGHDK, CDR2 SYGVNS. CDR3 loop: CASSERGVGVMGNSPLHF. The CDR3 coding sequence is TGTGCCAGCAGTGAGAGAGGTGTGGGGGTGATGGGAAATTCACCCCTCCACTTT.

In nucleotides, the CDR3 is TGTGCCAGCTCACAGGGGGCGGACTATGGCTACACCTTC. This gives the protein CASSQGADYGYTF. This chain connects TRBV18 to TRBJ1-2, with 7 bases aligning to TRBD1. The trim removed 4 bases at V and 3 bases at J, leaving 2 bases unmatched. CDR1 KGHSH and CDR2 LQKENI come from the germline V gene. The CDR3 spans 13 residues.

The chain has TRBV4-1 and TRBJ1-6; D is perhaps TRBD1 (5 bases). V lost 4 bases to trimming and J lost 8 bases, with 12 bases between them. Germline CDR1 and CDR2: MGHRA and YSYEKL. The CDR3 runs to 14 residues. This CDR3 is CASSLEQDDSPLHF. CDR3 DNA sequence: TGCGCCAGCAGCCTAGAACAGGATGATTCACCCCTCCACTTT.

The J gene is TRBJ2-7, the V gene TRBV15; 7 bases align to TRBD1. Germline V gene sequence: CDR1 LNHNV, CDR2 YYDKDF (reference sequence). The CDR3 loop spans 15 amino acids. Losses at the gene ends were 0 bases for V and 4 bases for J; bases not matched to a gene: 6. The CDR3 protein is CATSREGTGEYEQYF. The CDR3 DNA reads TGTGCCACCAGCAGAGAGGGAACAGGGGAGTACGAGCAGTACTTC.

This rearrangement joins TRBV6-1 to TRBJ1-2; D gene unclear. Germline V gene sequence: CDR1 MNHNS, CDR2 SASEGT. This CDR3 is 14 amino acids long. Trimming pared 3 bases from V and 0 bases from J, leaving 8 bases between. CDR3 residues: CASSEHAANYGYTF. CDR3 DNA: TGTGCCAGCAGTGAGCACGCTGCTAACTATGGCTACACCTTC.

The chain employs TRBV3-1 (or the pseudogene TRBV3-2) and TRBJ1-1; 8 bases fit TRBD1. Germline CDR1 is LGHDT and CDR2 is YNNKEL (reference sequence). The CDR3 extends over 15 amino acids. V lost 3 bases, J lost 5 bases, and 8 bases stayed unmatched. The CDR3 reads CASSHSGQGGTEAFF. The CDR3 DNA reads as TGTGCCAGCAGCCATTCCGGACAGGGTGGAACTGAAGCTTTCTTT.

The gene calls are TRBV7-8 and TRBJ1-5; D is possibly TRBD1 (6 bases). The CDR3 length is 17 residues. The V and J ends lost 5 bases and 1 base respectively, with 18 bases between them. Germline lookup yields CDR1 SGHVS and CDR2 FQNEAQ. CDR3 coding DNA: TGTGCCAGCAGCCATAGAACAGGGCAGTTAAGCAATCAGCCCCAGCATTTT. Translated: CASSHRTGQLSNQPQHF.

CDR3 nucleotide sequence: TGTGCCAGCAGCCTCAGGGGCGGATTTGGAAACACCATATATTTT. It translates to CASSLRGGFGNTIYF. The chain links TRBV3-1 (or the pseudogene TRBV3-2) to TRBJ1-3; D is possibly TRBD1 (6 bases). The ends were cut back, 4 bases at V and 3 bases at J, with 13 bases in the middle. This CDR3 contains 15 residues. Germline V CDR1 and CDR2: LGHDT, YNNKEL (reference sequence).

The gene calls are TRBV27 and TRBJ2-7; 8 bases line up with TRBD1. The CDR3 covers 18 residues. With 4 bases clipped from V and 2 bases from J, the junction kept 16 bases outside the gene matches. Germline values: CDR1 MNHEY, CDR2 SMNVEV (reference sequence). CDR3 coding DNA: TGTGCCAGCAGTTCCCTCTCGGCAGGGGGCGACGAGCCCTACGAGCAGTACTTC. Translated: CASSSLSAGGDEPYEQYF.

Only one count was recorded for this clone. The genes are TRBV19 and TRBJ1-2; unclear D gene. The V end was cut by 0 bases, the J end by 4 bases, with 9 bases between. This CDR3 has 14 residues. Germline CDR1 LNHDA, CDR2 SQIVND (reference sequence). The CDR3 nucleotides read TGTGCCAGTAGTATAGAGAAAGTCAGCTATGGCTACACCTTC. This gives the protein CASSIEKVSYGYTF.

This clone was observed a single time. The CDR3 bases are TGTGCCAGCAGCTTAGAGGGTTTTGGGGATGAAACCTACGAGCAGTACTTC. This gives the protein CASSLEGFGDETYEQYF. The genes are TRBV7-8 and TRBJ2-7; no definite D call. This CDR3 has 17 amino acids. Germline loops: CDR1 SGHVS, CDR2 FQNEAQ. Between the trimmed V and J ends, which lost 1 base and 2 bases, there was a span of 18 bases.

This clone was picked up a small number of times. V gene TRBV4-1 combines with J gene TRBJ2-7; TRBD1 aligns across 7 bases. Germline V gene sequence: CDR1 MGHRA, CDR2 YSYEKL. The CDR3 is 15 amino acids. Trimming took 4 bases from V and 5 from J; bases not matched to a gene: 11. The CDR3 sequence is CASSRGYRGSDEQYF. DNA of the CDR3: TGCGCCAGCAGCCGCGGATACAGGGGTAGCGACGAGCAGTACTTC.

The chain couples TRBV25-1 to TRBJ2-7; D is undetermined. The CDR3 has 13 residues. The germline V and J ends were trimmed by 1 base and 3 bases, with 7 bases remaining between them. The V gene's germline CDR1 is MGHDK and CDR2 SYGVNS. The CDR3, as DNA: TGTGCCAGCAGTGAATGGCCCCACTACGAGCAGTACTTC. Amino acid sequence: CASSEWPHYEQYF.

The chain is built from TRBV4-1 and TRBJ2-2; perhaps TRBD1 as D (5 bases). CDR1 MGHRA and CDR2 YSYEKL come from the germline V gene. Trimming removed 6 bases at V and 2 bases at J, with 10 bases between. The CDR3 is 14 amino acids. The CDR3 spells CASRDTSNTGELFF. The CDR3 DNA reads TGCGCCAGCAGGGACACCAGCAACACCGGGGAGCTGTTTTTT.

This clone was observed a few times. This CDR3 is CASSDSTGAGGSEQFF. The CDR3, as DNA: TGTGCCAGCAGTGACTCTACCGGGGCGGGAGGGAGTGAGCAGTTCTTC. The V and J genes are TRBV6-4 and TRBJ2-1; 9 nucleotides agree with TRBD2. Germline V CDR1 and CDR2: MRHNA, SNTAGT. V shed 0 bases, J shed 9 bases, and the junction held 9 bases outside the gene matches. The CDR3 totals 16 residues.

The V gene is TRBV15, the J gene TRBJ1-5; 9 positions agree with TRBD1. V lost 1 base to trimming and J lost 6 bases; unmatched junction nucleotides: 4. The length of the CDR3 is 15 residues. The germline V gene has CDR1 LNHNV and CDR2 YYDKDF (reference sequence). CDR3 amino acids: CATSRGQGGVQPQHF. The CDR3, as DNA: TGTGCCACCAGCAGAGGACAGGGGGGAGTTCAGCCCCAGCATTTT.

This rearrangement joins TRBV29-1 to TRBJ1-1; 7 bases are shared with TRBD1. CDR3 size: 13 residues. J gave up 1 base and V 7 bases, and 6 bases lay outside the gene matches. Germline values: CDR1 SQVTM, CDR2 ANQGSEA. The CDR3 loop reads CSAWDSTNTEAFF. The CDR3 bases are TGCAGCGCCTGGGACAGTACGAACACTGAAGCTTTCTTT.

V usage is TRBV29-1 and J usage is TRBJ2-7, with 7 bases matching TRBD1. With V trimmed by 6 bases and J by 1 base, 9 bases remained unmatched. The germline V gene has CDR1 SQVTM and CDR2 ANQGSEA. The CDR3 is 14 residues long. CDR3 nucleotide sequence: TGCAGCGTACAAAACAGGGGAAGTTCCTACGAGCAGTACTTC. Protein product: CSVQNRGSSYEQYF.

This clone came up a few times. The chain recombines TRBV19 with TRBJ1-5; the D gene is possibly TRBD1 (5 bases). The CDR3 has 14 residues. Germline V gives CDR1 LNHDA, CDR2 SQIVND (reference sequence). The V gene lost 9 bases and the J gene lost 5 bases, with 17 bases spanning the gap. CDR3 bases: TGTGCCAGCAACCTTGCCTTGGGGCATCAGCCCCAGCATTTT. It is translated as CASNLALGHQPQHF.

This clone was detected a few times. This rearrangement joins TRBV7-9 to TRBJ2-7, with 9 bases aligning to TRBD1. Germline V lookup: CDR1 SEHNR, CDR2 FQNEAQ (reference sequence). The V and J ends lost 6 bases and 3 bases, in that order; junction bases with no gene match: 3. The CDR3 covers 13 residues. CDR3 sequence (DNA): TGTGCCAGCAGTAGACAGGGGGGCTACGAGCAGTACTTC. Residues: CASSRQGGYEQYF.

The J gene is TRBJ2-3, the V gene TRBV2; TRBD1 aligns across 10 bases. Germline V lookup: CDR1 SNHLY, CDR2 FYNNEI. This CDR3 is 18 amino acids long. The ends lost 0 bases at V and 3 bases at J; junction bases unmatched: 9. As DNA, the CDR3 is TGTGCCAGCAGTGAAGCCCTTATTAAGGGACAGGGGACAGATACGCAGTATTTT. As protein: CASSEALIKGQGTDTQYF.

The chain couples TRBV27 to TRBJ2-7; D uncertain. The CDR3 covers 16 residues. V lost 0 bases and J 2 bases, leaving 14 bases between the germline ends. Per the germline V gene, CDR1 is MNHEY and CDR2 is SMNVEV (reference sequence). Here the CDR3 reads CASSLSGRVLTYEQYF. The CDR3 bases are TGTGCCAGCAGTTTATCAGGTCGGGTCCTAACCTACGAGCAGTACTTC.